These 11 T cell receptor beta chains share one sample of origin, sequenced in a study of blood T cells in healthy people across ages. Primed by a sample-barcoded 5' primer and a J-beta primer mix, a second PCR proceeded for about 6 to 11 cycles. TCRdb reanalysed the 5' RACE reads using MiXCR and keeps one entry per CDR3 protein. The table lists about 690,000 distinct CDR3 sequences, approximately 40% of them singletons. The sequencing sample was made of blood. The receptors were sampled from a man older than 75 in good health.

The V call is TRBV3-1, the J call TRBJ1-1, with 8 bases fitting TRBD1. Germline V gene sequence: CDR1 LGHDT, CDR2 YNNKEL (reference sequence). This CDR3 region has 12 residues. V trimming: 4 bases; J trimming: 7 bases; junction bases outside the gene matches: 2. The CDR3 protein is CASSRGQGEAFF. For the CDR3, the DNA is TGTGCCAGCAGCCGTGGACAGGGTGAAGCTTTCTTT.

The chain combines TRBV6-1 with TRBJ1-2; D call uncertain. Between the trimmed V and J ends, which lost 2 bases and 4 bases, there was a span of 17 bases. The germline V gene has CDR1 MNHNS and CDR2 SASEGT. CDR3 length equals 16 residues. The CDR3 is CASSELGPPKGYGYTF. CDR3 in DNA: TGTGCCAGCAGTGAATTAGGCCCCCCAAAGGGCTATGGCTACACCTTC.

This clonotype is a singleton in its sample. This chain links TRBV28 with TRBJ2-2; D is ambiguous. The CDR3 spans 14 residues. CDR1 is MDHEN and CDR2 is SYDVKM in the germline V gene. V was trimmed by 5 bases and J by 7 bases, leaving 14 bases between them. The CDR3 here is CASSPSPVDGELFF. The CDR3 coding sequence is TGTGCCAGCAGTCCGTCCCCGGTCGACGGGGAGCTGTTTTTT.

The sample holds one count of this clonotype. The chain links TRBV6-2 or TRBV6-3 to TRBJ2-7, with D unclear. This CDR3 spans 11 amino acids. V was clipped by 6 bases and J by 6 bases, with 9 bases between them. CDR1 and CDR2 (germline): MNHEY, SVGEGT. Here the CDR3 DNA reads TGTGCCAGCAGATCAGTCCTCGAGCAGTACTTC. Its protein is CASRSVLEQYF.

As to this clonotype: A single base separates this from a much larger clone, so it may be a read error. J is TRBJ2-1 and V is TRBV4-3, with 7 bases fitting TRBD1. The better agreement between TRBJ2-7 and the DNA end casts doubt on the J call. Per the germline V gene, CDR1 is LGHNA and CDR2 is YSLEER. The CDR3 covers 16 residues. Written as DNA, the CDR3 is TGCGCCAGCAGCCAAGTTGGGACAGCTCCGAACAATGAGCAGTACTTC. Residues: CASSQVGTAPNNEQYF.

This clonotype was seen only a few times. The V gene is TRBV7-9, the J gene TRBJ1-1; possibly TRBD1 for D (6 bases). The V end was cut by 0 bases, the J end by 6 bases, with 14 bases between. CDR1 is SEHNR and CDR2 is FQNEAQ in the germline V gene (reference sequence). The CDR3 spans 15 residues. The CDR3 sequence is CASSLADRRGAEAFF. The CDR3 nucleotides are TGTGCCAGCAGCTTAGCGGACAGAAGGGGGGCTGAAGCTTTCTTT. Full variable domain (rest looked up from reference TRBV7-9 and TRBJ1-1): DTGVSQNPRHKITKRGQNVTFRCDPISEHNRLYWYRQTLGQGPEFLTYFQNEAQLEKSRLLSDRFSAERPKGSFSTLEIQRTEQGDSAMYLCASSLADRRGAEAFFGQGTRLTVV.

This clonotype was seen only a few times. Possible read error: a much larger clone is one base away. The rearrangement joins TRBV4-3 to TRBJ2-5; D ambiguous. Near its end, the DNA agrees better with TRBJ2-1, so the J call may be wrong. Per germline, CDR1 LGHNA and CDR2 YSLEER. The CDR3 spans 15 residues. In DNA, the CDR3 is TGCGCCAGCAGCCAAGGGAACAATATGCAAGAGACCCAGTTCTTC. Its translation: CASSQGNNMQETQFF.

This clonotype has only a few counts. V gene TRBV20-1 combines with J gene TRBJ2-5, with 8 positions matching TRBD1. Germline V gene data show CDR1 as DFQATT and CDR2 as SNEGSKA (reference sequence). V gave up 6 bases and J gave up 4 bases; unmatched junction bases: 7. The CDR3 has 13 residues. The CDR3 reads CSAGTGQGETQYF. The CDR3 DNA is TGCAGTGCCGGAACAGGACAGGGAGAGACCCAGTACTTC.

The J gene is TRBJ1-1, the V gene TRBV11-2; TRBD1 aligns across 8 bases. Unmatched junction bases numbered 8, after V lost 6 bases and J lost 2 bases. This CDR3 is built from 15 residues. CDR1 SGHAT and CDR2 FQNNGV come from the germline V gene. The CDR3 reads CASRDADRANTEAFF. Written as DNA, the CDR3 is TGTGCCAGCAGAGACGCGGACAGGGCTAACACTGAAGCTTTCTTT. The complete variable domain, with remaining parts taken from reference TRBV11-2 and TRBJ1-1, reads EAGVAQSPRYKIIEKRQSVAFWCNPISGHATLYWYQQILGQGPKLLIQFQNNGVVDDSQLPKDRFSAERLKGVDSTLKIQPAKLEDSAVYLCASRDADRANTEAFFGQGTRLTVV.

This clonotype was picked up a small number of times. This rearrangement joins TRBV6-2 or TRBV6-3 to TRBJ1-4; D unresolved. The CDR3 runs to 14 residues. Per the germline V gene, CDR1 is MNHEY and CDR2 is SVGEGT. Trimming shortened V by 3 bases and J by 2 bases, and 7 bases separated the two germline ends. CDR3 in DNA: TGTGCCAGCAGTTATCGGAGGACTAATGAAAAACTGTTTTTT. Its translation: CASSYRRTNEKLFF.

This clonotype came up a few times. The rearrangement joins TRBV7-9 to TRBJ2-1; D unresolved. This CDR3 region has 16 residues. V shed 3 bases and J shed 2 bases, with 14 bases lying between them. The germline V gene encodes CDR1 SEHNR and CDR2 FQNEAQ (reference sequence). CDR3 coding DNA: TGTGCCAGCAGCTTCCCGTTGTCCCAAACCTACAATGAGCAGTTCTTC. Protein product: CASSFPLSQTYNEQFF. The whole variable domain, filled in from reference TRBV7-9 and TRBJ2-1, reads DTGVSQNPRHKITKRGQNVTFRCDPISEHNRLYWYRQTLGQGPEFLTYFQNEAQLEKSRLLSDRFSAERPKGSFSTLEIQRTEQGDSAMYLCASSFPLSQTYNEQFFGPGTRLTVL.